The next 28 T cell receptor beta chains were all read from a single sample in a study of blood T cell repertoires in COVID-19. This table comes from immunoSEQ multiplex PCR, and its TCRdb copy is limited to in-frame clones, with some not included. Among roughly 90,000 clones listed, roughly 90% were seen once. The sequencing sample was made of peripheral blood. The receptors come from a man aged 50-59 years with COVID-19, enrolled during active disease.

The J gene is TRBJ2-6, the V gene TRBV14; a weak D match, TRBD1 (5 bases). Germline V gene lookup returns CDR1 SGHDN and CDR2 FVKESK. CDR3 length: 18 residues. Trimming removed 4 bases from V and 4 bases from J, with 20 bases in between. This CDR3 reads CASSLGRTQGRGANVLTF. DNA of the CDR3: TGTGCCAGCAGCCTAGGCCGGACACAAGGGCGAGGGGCCAACGTCCTGACTTTC.

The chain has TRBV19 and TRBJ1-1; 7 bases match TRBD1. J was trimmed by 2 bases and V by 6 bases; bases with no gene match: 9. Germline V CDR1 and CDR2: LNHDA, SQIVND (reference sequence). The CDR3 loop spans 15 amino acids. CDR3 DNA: TGTGCCAGTAGCCCAAGGGACAGCCCAAACACTGAAGCTTTCTTT. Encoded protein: CASSPRDSPNTEAFF.

The CDR3 protein is CASSSEGAYGYTF. CDR3 bases: TGCGCCAGCAGCTCCGAGGGGGCCTATGGCTACACCTTC. The chain employs TRBV5-1 and TRBJ1-2; 7 nucleotides agree with TRBD1. CDR1 is SGHRS, CDR2 YFSETQ, per germline. V lost 3 bases to trimming and J lost 4 bases; unmatched junction nucleotides: 3. This CDR3 region has 13 residues.

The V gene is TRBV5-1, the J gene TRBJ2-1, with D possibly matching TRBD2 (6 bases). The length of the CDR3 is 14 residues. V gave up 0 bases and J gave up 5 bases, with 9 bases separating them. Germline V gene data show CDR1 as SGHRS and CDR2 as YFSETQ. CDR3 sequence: CASSLASGDNEQFF. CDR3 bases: TGCGCCAGCAGCTTGGCCTCGGGGGACAATGAGCAGTTCTTC.

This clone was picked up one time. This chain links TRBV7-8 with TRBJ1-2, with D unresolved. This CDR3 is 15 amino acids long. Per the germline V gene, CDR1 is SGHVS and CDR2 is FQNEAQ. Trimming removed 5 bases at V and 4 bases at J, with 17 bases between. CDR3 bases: TGTGCCAGCAGCCCCGGTTCCCCCAGCGCCTATGGCTACACCTTC. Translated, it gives CASSPGSPSAYGYTF.

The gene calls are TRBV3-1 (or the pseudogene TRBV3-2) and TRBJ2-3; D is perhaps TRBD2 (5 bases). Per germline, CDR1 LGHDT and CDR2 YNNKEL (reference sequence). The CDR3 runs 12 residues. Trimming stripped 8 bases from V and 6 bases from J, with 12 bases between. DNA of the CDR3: TGTGCCAGCGCATATGGCGGGGATACGCAGTATTTT. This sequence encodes CASAYGGDTQYF.

CDR3 sequence: CSVEHSYEQYF. CDR3 bases: TGCAGCGTTGAACACTCCTACGAGCAGTACTTC. The chain links TRBV29-1 to TRBJ2-7; D ambiguous. V lost 2 bases, J lost 0 bases, and 2 bases lay in between. The CDR3 has 11 amino acids. The germline CDR1 and CDR2 sequences are SQVTM and ANQGSEA.

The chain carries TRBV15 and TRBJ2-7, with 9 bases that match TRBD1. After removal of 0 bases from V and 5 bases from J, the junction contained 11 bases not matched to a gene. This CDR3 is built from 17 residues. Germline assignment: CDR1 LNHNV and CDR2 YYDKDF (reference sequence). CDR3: CATSRDGSRDRAHEQYF. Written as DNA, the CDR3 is TGTGCCACCAGCAGAGATGGATCCCGGGACAGGGCCCACGAGCAGTACTTC.

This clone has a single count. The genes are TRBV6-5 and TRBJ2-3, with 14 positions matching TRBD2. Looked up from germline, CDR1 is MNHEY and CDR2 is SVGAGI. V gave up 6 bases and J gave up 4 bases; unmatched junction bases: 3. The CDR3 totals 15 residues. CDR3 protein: CASSRLAGGPDTQYF. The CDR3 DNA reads TGTGCCAGCAGCCGACTAGCGGGGGGGCCAGATACGCAGTATTTT.

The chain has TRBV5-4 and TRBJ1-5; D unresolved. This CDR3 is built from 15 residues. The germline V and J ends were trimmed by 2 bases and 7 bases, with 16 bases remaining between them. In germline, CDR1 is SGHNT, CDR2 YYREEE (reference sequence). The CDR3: CASSLFGGSDQPQHF. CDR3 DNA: TGTGCCAGCAGCTTATTCGGAGGGTCGGACCAGCCCCAGCATTTT.

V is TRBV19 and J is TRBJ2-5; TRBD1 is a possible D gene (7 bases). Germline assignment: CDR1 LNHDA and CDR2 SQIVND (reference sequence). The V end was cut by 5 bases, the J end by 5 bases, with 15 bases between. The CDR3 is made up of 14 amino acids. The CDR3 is CASSQDRRVETQYF. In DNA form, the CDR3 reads TGTGCCAGTAGTCAGGACAGGAGGGTGGAGACCCAGTACTTC.

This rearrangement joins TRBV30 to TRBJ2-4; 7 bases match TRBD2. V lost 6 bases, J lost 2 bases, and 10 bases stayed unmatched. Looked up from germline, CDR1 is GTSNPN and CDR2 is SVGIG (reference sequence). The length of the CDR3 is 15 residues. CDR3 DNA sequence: TGTGCCTGCCTGCAGGGAGGGGATACCAAAAACATTCAGTACTTC. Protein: CACLQGGDTKNIQYF.

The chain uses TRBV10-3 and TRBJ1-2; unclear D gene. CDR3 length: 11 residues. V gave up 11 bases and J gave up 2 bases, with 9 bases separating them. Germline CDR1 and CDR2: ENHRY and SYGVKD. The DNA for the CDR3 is TGTGCCTTCCGGGAGAACTATGGCTACACCTTC. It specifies CAFRENYGYTF.

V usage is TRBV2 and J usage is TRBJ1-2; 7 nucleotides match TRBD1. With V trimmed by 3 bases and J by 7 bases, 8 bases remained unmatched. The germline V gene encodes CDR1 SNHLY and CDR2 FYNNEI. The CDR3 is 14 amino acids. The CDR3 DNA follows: TGTGCCAGCAGTGAGGACGGCAGGGGGTCTGGCTACACCTTC. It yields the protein CASSEDGRGSGYTF.

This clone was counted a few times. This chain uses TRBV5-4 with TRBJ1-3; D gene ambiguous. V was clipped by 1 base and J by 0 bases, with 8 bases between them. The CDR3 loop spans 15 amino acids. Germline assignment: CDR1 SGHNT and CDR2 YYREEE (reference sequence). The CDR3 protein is CASSLFGSSGNTIYF. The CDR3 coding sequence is TGTGCCAGCAGCTTGTTTGGGAGCTCTGGAAACACCATATATTTT.

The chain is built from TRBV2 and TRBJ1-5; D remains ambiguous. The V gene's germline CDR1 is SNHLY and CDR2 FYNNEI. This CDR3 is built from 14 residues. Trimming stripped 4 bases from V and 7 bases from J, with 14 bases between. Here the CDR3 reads CASSAGSYPQPQHF. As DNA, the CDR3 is TGTGCCAGCAGTGCAGGCAGCTACCCGCAGCCCCAGCATTTT.

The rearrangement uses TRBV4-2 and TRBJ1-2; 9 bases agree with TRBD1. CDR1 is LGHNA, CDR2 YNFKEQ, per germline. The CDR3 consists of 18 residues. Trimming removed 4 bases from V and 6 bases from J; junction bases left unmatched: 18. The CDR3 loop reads CASSPVGGQGTMVDGYTF. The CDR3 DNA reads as TGTGCCAGCAGCCCCGTGGGGGGACAGGGTACAATGGTGGATGGCTACACCTTC.

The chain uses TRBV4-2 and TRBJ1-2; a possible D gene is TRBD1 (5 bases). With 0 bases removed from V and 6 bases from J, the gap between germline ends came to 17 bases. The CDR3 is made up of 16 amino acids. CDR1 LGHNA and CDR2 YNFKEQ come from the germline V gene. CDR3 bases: TGTGCCAGCAGCCAAGACTCAGGTGGGGCCTTTAATGGCTACACCTTC. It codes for CASSQDSGGAFNGYTF.

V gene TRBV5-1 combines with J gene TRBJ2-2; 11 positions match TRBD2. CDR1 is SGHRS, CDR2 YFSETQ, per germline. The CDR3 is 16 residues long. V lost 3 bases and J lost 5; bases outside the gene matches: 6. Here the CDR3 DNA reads TGCGCCAGCAGCTCCCTGACTAGCGGGACTACCGGGGAGCTGTTTTTT. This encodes CASSSLTSGTTGELFF.

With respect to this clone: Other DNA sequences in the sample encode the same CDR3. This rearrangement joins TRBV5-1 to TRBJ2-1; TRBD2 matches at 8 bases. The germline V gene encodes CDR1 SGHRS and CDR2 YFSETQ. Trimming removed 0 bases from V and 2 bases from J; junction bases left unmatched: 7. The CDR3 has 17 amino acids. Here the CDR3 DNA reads TGCGCCAGCAGCTTGGAGATAGCGGGGTTACCCTACAATGAGCAGTTCTTC. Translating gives CASSLEIAGLPYNEQFF.

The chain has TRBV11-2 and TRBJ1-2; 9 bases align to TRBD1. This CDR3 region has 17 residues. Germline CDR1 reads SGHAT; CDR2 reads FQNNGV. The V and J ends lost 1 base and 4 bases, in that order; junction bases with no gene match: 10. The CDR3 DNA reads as TGTGCCAGCAGCTTAGTGGGACAGGGATCTATTACCTATGGCTACACCTTC. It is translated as CASSLVGQGSITYGYTF.

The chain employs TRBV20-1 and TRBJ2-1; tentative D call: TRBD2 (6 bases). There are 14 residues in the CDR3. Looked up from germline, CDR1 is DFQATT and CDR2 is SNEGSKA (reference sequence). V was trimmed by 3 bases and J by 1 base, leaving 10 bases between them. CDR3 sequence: CSASLAASYNEQFF. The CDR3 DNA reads TGCAGTGCTAGTTTAGCGGCTTCCTACAATGAGCAGTTCTTC.

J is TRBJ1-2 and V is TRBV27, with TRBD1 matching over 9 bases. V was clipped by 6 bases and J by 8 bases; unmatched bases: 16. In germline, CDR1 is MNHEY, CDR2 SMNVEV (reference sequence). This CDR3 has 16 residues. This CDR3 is CASSVGQGGGLRGYTF. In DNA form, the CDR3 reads TGTGCCAGCAGCGTGGGACAGGGAGGGGGGCTGCGGGGCTACACCTTC.

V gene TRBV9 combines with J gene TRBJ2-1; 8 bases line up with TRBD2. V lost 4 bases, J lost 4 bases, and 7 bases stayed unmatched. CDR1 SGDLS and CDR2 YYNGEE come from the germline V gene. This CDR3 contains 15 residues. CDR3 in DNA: TGTGCCAGCAGCCTTGGCGGGGGGTTATACAATGAGCAGTTCTTC. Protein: CASSLGGGLYNEQFF.

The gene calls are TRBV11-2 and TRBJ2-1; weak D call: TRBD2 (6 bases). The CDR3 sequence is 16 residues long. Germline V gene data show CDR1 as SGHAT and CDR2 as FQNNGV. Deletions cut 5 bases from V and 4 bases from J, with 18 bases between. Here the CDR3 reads CASSPGLRGKYNEQFF. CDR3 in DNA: TGTGCCAGCAGCCCCGGATTGCGGGGAAAATACAATGAGCAGTTCTTC.

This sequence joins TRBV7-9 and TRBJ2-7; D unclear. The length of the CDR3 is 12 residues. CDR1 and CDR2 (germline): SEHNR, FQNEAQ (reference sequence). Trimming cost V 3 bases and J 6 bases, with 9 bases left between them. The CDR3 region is CASSFPTGEQYF. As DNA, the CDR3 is TGTGCCAGCAGCTTCCCGACGGGCGAGCAGTACTTC.

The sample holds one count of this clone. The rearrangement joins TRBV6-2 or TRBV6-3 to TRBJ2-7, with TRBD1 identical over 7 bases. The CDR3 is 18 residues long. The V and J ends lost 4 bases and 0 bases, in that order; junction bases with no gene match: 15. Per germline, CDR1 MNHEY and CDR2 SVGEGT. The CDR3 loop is CASSFEDLNWDSSYEQYF. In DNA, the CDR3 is TGTGCCAGCAGTTTCGAAGATTTGAATTGGGACAGCTCCTACGAGCAGTACTTC.

The CDR3 DNA reads TGCGCCAGCAGCTTGGAACCAGCGGGGGGGACGTACCAAGAGACCCAGTACTTC. As protein: CASSLEPAGGTYQETQYF. The genes are TRBV5-1 and TRBJ2-5, with TRBD2 identical over 10 bases. CDR3 length equals 18 residues. The trim removed 0 bases at V and 0 bases at J, leaving 8 bases unmatched. In germline, CDR1 is SGHRS, CDR2 YFSETQ.